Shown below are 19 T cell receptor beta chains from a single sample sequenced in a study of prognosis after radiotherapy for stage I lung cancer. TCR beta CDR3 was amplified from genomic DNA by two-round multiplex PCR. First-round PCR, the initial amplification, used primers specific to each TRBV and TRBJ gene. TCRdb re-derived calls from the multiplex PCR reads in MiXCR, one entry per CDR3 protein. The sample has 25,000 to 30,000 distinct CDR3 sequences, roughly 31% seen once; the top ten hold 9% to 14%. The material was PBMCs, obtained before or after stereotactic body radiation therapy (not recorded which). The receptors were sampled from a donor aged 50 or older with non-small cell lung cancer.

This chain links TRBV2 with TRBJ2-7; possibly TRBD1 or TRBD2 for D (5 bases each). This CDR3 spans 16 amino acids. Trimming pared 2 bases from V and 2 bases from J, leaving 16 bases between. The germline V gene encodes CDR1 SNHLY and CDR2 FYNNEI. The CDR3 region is CASSEQSGTSTYEQYF. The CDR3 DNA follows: TGTGCCAGCAGTGAACAATCAGGGACGTCAACCTACGAGCAGTACTTC.

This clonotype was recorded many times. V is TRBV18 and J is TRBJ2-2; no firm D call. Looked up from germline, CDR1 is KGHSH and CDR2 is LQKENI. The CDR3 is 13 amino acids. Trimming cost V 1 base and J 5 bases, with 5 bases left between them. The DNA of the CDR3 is TGTGCCAGCTCACCACGGGGTACCGGGGAGCTGTTTTTT. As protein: CASSPRGTGELFF.

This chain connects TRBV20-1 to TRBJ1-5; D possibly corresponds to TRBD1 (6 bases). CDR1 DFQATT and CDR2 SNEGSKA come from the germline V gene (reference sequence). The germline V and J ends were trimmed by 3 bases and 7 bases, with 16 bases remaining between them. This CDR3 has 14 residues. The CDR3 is CSASQGRRGQPQHF. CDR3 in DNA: TGCAGTGCTAGTCAGGGGCGTCGCGGGCAGCCCCAGCATTTT.

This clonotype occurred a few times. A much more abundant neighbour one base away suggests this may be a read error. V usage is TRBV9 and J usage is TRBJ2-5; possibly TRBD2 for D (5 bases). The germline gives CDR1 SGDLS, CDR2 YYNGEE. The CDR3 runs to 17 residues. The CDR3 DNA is TGTGCCAGCAGCGTAGAAGTGGGAGACTATAACCAAGAGGCCCAGTACTTC. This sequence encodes CASSVEVGDYNQEAQYF.

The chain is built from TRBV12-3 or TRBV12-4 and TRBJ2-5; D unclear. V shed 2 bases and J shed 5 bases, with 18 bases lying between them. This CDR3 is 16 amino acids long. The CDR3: CASSLISPVGKETQYF. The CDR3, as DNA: TGTGCCAGCAGTTTAATCAGTCCAGTGGGCAAGGAGACCCAGTACTTC.

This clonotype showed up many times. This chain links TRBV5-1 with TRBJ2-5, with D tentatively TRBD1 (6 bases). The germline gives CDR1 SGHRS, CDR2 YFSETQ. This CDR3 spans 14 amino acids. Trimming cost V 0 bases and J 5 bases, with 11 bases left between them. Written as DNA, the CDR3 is TGCGCCAGCAGCTTGGAGGGGCAGGGGGAGACCCAGTACTTC. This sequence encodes CASSLEGQGETQYF.

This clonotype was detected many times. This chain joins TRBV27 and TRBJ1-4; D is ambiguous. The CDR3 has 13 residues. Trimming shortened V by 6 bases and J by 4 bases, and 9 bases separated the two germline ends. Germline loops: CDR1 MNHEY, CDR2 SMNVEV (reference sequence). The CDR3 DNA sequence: TGTGCCAGCAGCGACGGAAATAATGAAAAACTGTTTTTT. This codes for CASSDGNNEKLFF.

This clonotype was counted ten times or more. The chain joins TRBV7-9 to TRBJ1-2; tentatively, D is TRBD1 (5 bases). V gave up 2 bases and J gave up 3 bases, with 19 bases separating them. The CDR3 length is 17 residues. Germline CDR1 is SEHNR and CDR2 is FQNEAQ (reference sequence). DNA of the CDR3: TGTGCCAGCAGCTTAAACCCCCAGGGCGCAGGTCACTATGGCTACACCTTC. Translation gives CASSLNPQGAGHYGYTF.

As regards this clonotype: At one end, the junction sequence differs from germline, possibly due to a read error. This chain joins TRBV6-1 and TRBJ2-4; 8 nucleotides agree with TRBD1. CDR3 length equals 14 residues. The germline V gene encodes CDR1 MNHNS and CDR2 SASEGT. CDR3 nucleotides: TGTGCCACCGCCAGAACGGGACAGGAAAACATTCAGCACTTC. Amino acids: CATARTGQENIQHF.

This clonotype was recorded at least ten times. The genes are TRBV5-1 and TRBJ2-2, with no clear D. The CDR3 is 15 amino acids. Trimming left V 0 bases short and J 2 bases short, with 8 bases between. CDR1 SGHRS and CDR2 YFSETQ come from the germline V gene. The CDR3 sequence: CASSLGQKNTGELFF. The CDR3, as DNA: TGCGCCAGCAGCTTGGGGCAGAAAAACACCGGGGAGCTGTTTTTT.

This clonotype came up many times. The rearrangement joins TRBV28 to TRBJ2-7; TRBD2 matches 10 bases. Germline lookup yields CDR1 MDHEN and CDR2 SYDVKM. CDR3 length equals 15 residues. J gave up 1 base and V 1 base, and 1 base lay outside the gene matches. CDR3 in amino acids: CASSLSSGGSYEQYF. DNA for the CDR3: TGTGCCAGCAGTTTATCTAGCGGGGGATCCTACGAGCAGTACTTC.

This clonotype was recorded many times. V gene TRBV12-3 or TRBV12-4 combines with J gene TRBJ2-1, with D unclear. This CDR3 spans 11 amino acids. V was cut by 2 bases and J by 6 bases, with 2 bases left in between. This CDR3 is CASSLLNEQFF. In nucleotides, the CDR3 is TGTGCCAGCAGTTTACTCAATGAGCAGTTCTTC.

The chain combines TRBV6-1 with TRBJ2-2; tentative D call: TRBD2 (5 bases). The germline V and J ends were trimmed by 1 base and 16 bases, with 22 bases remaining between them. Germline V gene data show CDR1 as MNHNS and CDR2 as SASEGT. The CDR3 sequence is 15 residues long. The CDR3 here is CASSEGVSSTGESFF. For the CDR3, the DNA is TGTGCCAGCAGTGAAGGGGTCTCCTCCACCGGGGAGTCGTTTTTT.

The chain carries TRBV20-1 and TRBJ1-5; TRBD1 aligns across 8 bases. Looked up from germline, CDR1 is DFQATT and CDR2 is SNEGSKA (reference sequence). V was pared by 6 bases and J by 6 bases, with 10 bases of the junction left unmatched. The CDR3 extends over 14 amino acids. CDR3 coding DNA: TGCAGTGCGGGCGGACAGGGTGATAGTCAGCCCCAGCATTTT. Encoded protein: CSAGGQGDSQPQHF.

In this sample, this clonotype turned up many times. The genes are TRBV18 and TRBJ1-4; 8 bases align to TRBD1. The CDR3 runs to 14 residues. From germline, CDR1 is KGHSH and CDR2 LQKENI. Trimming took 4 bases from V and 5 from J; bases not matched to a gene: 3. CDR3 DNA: TGTGCCAGCTCACTCGACAGGGGAAATGAAAAACTGTTTTTT. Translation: CASSLDRGNEKLFF.

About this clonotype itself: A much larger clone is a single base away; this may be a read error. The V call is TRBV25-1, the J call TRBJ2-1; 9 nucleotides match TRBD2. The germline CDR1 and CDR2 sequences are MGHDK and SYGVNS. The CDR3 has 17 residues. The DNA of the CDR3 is TGTGCCAGCAGTGGGGGACTAGCCGACCCCCTCGGGAATGGGCAGTTCTTC. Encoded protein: CASSGGLADPLGNGQFF.

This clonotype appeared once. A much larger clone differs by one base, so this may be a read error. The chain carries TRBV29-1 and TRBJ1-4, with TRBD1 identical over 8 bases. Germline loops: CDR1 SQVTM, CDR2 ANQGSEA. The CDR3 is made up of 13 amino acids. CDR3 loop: CGVRTGQNEKLFF. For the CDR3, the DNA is TGCGGCGTTAGGACAGGGCAAAATGAAAAACTGTTTTTT.

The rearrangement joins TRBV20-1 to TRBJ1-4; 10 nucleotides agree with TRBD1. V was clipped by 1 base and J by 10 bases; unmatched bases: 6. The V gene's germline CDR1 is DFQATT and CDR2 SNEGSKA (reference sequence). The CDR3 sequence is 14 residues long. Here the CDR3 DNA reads TGCAGTGCTAGAGTAGGACAGGGGGAAGGAAAACTGTTTTTT. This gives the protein CSARVGQGEGKLFF.

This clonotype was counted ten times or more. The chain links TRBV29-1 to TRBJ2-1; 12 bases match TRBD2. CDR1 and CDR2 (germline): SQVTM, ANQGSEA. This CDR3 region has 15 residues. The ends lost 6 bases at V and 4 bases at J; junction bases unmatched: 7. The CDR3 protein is CSVSTSGRTYNEQFF. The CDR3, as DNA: TGCAGCGTATCAACTAGCGGGAGGACATACAATGAGCAGTTCTTC.